A single sample is the source of the 32 T cell receptor beta chains below, sequenced in a study of shared clonotypes between healthy human individuals. Only in-frame clones appear in the TCRdb table, and some are missing; sequencing was by immunoSEQ multiplex PCR. The table records hundreds of thousands of clones, around 73% of them present only once. Sequenced material: memory CD4+ T cells sorted from blood. Subset of the sample: CD45RA-negative fraction. These receptors came from a woman in her thirties in good health.

The CDR3 spells CASGWVVAGELFF. Written as DNA, the CDR3 is TGTGCCAGCGGTTGGGTGGTGGCCGGGGAGCTGTTTTTT. The chain has TRBV11-2 and TRBJ2-2, with D unresolved. Trimming stripped 8 bases from V and 6 bases from J, with 13 bases between. CDR1 is SGHAT, CDR2 FQNNGV, per germline. The CDR3 runs 13 residues.

The V call is TRBV2, the J call TRBJ2-3; the D is unclear. Trimming removed 2 bases at V and 2 bases at J, with 11 bases between. CDR1 SNHLY and CDR2 FYNNEI come from the germline V gene. This CDR3 has 15 amino acids. CDR3 loop: CASSEWNRLTDTQYF. For the CDR3, the DNA is TGTGCCAGCAGTGAATGGAACAGACTCACAGATACGCAGTATTTT.

J is TRBJ1-2 and V is TRBV28; 8 bases are a match to TRBD1. This CDR3 has 15 amino acids. Germline V gene lookup returns CDR1 MDHEN and CDR2 SYDVKM. J was trimmed by 3 bases and V by 5 bases; bases with no gene match: 8. The CDR3 region is CASSRPGTGDYGYTF. CDR3 DNA: TGTGCCAGCAGTCGACCCGGGACAGGCGACTATGGCTACACCTTC.

In this sample, this clone turned up once. The chain is built from TRBV11-2 and TRBJ1-1; a weak D match, TRBD1 (6 bases). This CDR3 contains 14 residues. Between the trimmed V and J ends, which lost 5 bases and 5 bases, there was a span of 15 bases. The germline V gene encodes CDR1 SGHAT and CDR2 FQNNGV. The CDR3 nucleotides are TGTGCCAGCAGCGTCCGAGGGGGAGCAACTGAAGCTTTCTTT. It is translated as CASSVRGGATEAFF.

J is TRBJ2-3 and V is TRBV28, with 8 bases that match TRBD2. J lost 4 bases, V lost 6 bases, and 15 bases had no gene match. From germline, CDR1 is MDHEN and CDR2 SYDVKM. CDR3 length: 17 amino acids. The DNA for the CDR3 is TGTGCCAGCAGAAACCGTCCGCGGGAGGTATTTCCAGATACGCAGTATTTT. Encoded protein: CASRNRPREVFPDTQYF.

V is TRBV10-3 and J is TRBJ1-1; 9 nucleotides agree with TRBD1. The ends lost 6 bases at V and 3 bases at J; junction bases unmatched: 14. Germline lookup yields CDR1 ENHRY and CDR2 SYGVKD. The CDR3 sequence is 17 residues long. CDR3 DNA: TGTGCCATCAGCCCGCGCAAACAGGGGGCAGGTGACACTGAAGCTTTCTTT. Its translation: CAISPRKQGAGDTEAFF.

The chain joins TRBV30 to TRBJ1-1; possible D gene TRBD1, 6 bases. The CDR3 is 13 amino acids. Germline lookup yields CDR1 GTSNPN and CDR2 SVGIG (reference sequence). V lost 1 base to trimming and J lost 1 base, with 7 bases between them. CDR3 DNA: TGTGCCTGGAGTGCACAGGGGAACACTGAAGCTTTCTTT. Translated: CAWSAQGNTEAFF.

The CDR3 here is CASSPSGQTYEQYF. CDR3 bases: TGTGCCAGCAGCCCTTCCGGACAGACCTACGAGCAGTACTTC. This chain connects TRBV9 to TRBJ2-7; D is perhaps TRBD1 (6 bases). The CDR3 length is 14 residues. V was trimmed by 4 bases and J by 2 bases, leaving 13 bases between them. The germline CDR1 and CDR2 sequences are SGDLS and YYNGEE.

This chain connects TRBV7-9 to TRBJ2-5; D ambiguous. The CDR3 is made up of 14 amino acids. Germline CDR1 reads SEHNR; CDR2 reads FQNEAQ (reference sequence). V was trimmed by 2 bases and J by 4 bases, leaving 11 bases between them. The CDR3 DNA reads as TGTGCCAGCAGCTTAAGCTCGAGTAGAGAGACCCAGTACTTC. This gives the protein CASSLSSSRETQYF.

This chain links TRBV27 with TRBJ2-2, with unresolved D. This CDR3 is 12 amino acids long. In germline, CDR1 is MNHEY, CDR2 SMNVEV (reference sequence). Trimming removed 3 bases at V and 2 bases at J, with 1 base between. Here the CDR3 reads CASSFNTGELFF. For the CDR3, the DNA is TGTGCCAGCAGTTTTAACACCGGGGAGCTGTTTTTT.

In the case of this clone: A far larger clone lies a single base away; this is likely a read error. CDR3 sequence reads: CSVFTSGKAGELFF. Here the CDR3 DNA reads TGCAGCGTTTTCACTAGCGGGAAGGCCGGGGAGCTGTTTTTT. The V and J genes are TRBV29-1 and TRBJ2-2; 10 nucleotides agree with TRBD2. With 5 bases clipped from V and 6 bases from J, the junction kept 6 bases outside the gene matches. Germline V gene data show CDR1 as SQVTM and CDR2 as ANQGSEA. The CDR3 loop spans 14 amino acids.

This clone was seen ten or more times. The V call is TRBV7-2, the J call TRBJ2-1, with unresolved D. Germline lookup yields CDR1 SGHTA and CDR2 FQGNSA. This CDR3 has 13 amino acids. Deletions cut 5 bases from V and 5 bases from J, with 10 bases between. The CDR3 bases are TGTGCCAGCAGCGCCCAGCGAGACAATGAGCAGTTCTTC. Protein sequence: CASSAQRDNEQFF.

This clone occurred once. This sequence joins TRBV28 and TRBJ2-7; D is unresolved. Trimming removed 1 base at V and 1 base at J, with 2 bases between. Per the germline V gene, CDR1 is MDHEN and CDR2 is SYDVKM. The CDR3 covers 12 residues. The chain's CDR3 is CASSLLSYEQYF. CDR3 nucleotides: TGTGCCAGCAGTTTATTGTCCTACGAGCAGTACTTC.

The genes are TRBV7-6 and TRBJ1-3; 9 bases match TRBD1. This CDR3 is built from 16 residues. Trimming took 1 base from V and 1 from J; bases not matched to a gene: 2. Germline loops: CDR1 SGHVS, CDR2 FNYEAQ. CDR3 amino acids: CASSLGTGVSGNTIYF. Here the CDR3 DNA reads TGTGCCAGCAGCTTAGGGACAGGGGTTTCTGGAAACACCATATATTTT.

CDR3 nucleotides: TGCGCCAGCAGCTTTGCGACTAGTGATTACAATGAGCAGTTCTTC. This gives the protein CASSFATSDYNEQFF. This sequence joins TRBV5-1 and TRBJ2-1; a weak D match, TRBD2 (6 bases). Germline V gene lookup returns CDR1 SGHRS and CDR2 YFSETQ. Trimming stripped 2 bases from V and 4 bases from J, with 13 bases between. The CDR3 has 15 residues. Filled out from reference TRBV5-1 and TRBJ2-1, the complete variable domain reads KAGVTQTPRYLIKTRGQQVTLSCSPISGHRSVSWYQQTPGQGLQFLFEYFSETQRNKGNFPGRFSGRQFSNSRSEMNVSTLELGDSALYLCASSFATSDYNEQFFGPGTRLTVL.

This clone was counted many times. V and J are TRBV2 and TRBJ2-4; D gene uncertain. Trimming stripped 7 bases from V and 1 base from J, with 11 bases between. This CDR3 has 14 residues. In germline, CDR1 is SNHLY, CDR2 FYNNEI. The CDR3 sequence is CASKQEVAKNIQYF. The CDR3 DNA is TGTGCCAGCAAGCAAGAAGTGGCCAAAAACATTCAGTACTTC.

The table lists this clone with a few counts. This chain uses TRBV2 with TRBJ1-2; 7 nucleotides line up with TRBD1. Germline trimming cut 4 bases from V and 1 base from J; bases unmatched to any gene: 18. Germline V gives CDR1 SNHLY, CDR2 FYNNEI. The CDR3 extends over 19 amino acids. CDR3 in DNA: TGTGCCAGCAGTGCTAGGGGAGGGGGCAGTAACTTCCATAACTATGGCTACACCTTC. Amino acids: CASSARGGGSNFHNYGYTF.

This clone was seen more than once but under ten times. The chain is built from TRBV6-1 and TRBJ2-1; TRBD1 might be the D (6 bases). From germline, CDR1 is MNHNS and CDR2 SASEGT. Trimming cost V 2 bases and J 6 bases, with 14 bases left between them. This CDR3 region has 15 residues. CDR3 DNA sequence: TGTGCCAGCAGTGAACGAGGGCTAGGGGGCAATGAGCAGTTCTTC. Encoded protein: CASSERGLGGNEQFF.

The V gene is TRBV19, the J gene TRBJ2-3, with 13 bases aligning to TRBD2. The V and J ends lost 5 bases and 4 bases, in that order; junction bases with no gene match: 6. Per the germline V gene, CDR1 is LNHDA and CDR2 is SQIVND (reference sequence). The CDR3 length is 16 residues. CDR3 bases: TGTGCCAGTAGTCCCGGACTAGCGGGAGTCGCAGATACGCAGTATTTT. Its translation: CASSPGLAGVADTQYF.

The chain uses TRBV7-9 and TRBJ2-3; TRBD2 aligns across 11 bases. The CDR3 is 16 residues long. The V gene end was trimmed by 5 bases and the J gene end by 4 bases; junction bases not matched to a gene: 8. CDR1 is SEHNR and CDR2 is FQNEAQ in the germline V gene (reference sequence). The CDR3 bases are TGTGCCAGCAGCCAACTACTAGCGGGAGCGGCAGATACGCAGTATTTT. Its protein product is CASSQLLAGAADTQYF.

The V gene is TRBV4-1, the J gene TRBJ2-7; the D gene could be TRBD1 or TRBD2 (5 bases each). CDR3 length: 15 amino acids. V dropped 0 bases and J dropped 2 bases, with 11 bases sitting between them. Looked up from germline, CDR1 is MGHRA and CDR2 is YSYEKL. The CDR3, as DNA: TGCGCCAGCAGCCAAGATTACAGGAGGACCTACGAGCAGTACTTC. Translating gives CASSQDYRRTYEQYF.

J is TRBJ1-1 and V is TRBV27, with 8 nucleotides matching TRBD1. This CDR3 contains 15 residues. Germline V gives CDR1 MNHEY, CDR2 SMNVEV (reference sequence). Germline trimming cut 7 bases from V and 6 bases from J; bases unmatched to any gene: 13. CDR3 in amino acids: CASKVLGQGSSEAFF. The CDR3 bases are TGTGCCAGCAAAGTCCTAGGACAGGGAAGCTCTGAAGCTTTCTTT.

This clone was observed a handful of times. The chain recombines TRBV7-7 with TRBJ1-4; tentatively, D is TRBD1 (6 bases). Trimming left V 1 base short and J 0 bases short, with 12 bases between. In germline, CDR1 is SSHAT, CDR2 FNYEAQ (reference sequence). This CDR3 contains 17 residues. CDR3 nucleotide sequence: TGTGCCAGCAGCTTAGTTAAAAGGGGGGCAACTAATGAAAAACTGTTTTTT. It yields the protein CASSLVKRGATNEKLFF.

The chain combines TRBV10-3 with TRBJ2-6; TRBD1 aligns across 7 bases. CDR1 is ENHRY, CDR2 SYGVKD, per germline. The CDR3 is 17 amino acids. V lost 7 bases, J lost 5 bases, and 14 bases stayed unmatched. The CDR3 DNA is TGTGCCATCAAAAGGGGACAGTCGAGTTCAAGGGCCAACGTCCTGACTTTC. It encodes CAIKRGQSSSRANVLTF.

The chain is built from TRBV19 and TRBJ2-1, with TRBD1 matching 8 bases. The junction had 7 bases not matched to a gene; V was cut back by 1 base and J by 5 bases. The CDR3 length is 16 residues. From germline, CDR1 is LNHDA and CDR2 SQIVND (reference sequence). In nucleotides, the CDR3 is TGTGCCAGTAGTATAGTCGGACAGGGCGGGAACAATGAGCAGTTCTTC. Its protein is CASSIVGQGGNNEQFF.

The chain uses TRBV6-1 and TRBJ2-1; no clear D. In germline, CDR1 is MNHNS, CDR2 SASEGT. The CDR3 is made up of 11 amino acids. V was shortened by 0 bases and J by 15 bases, with 9 bases between the two germline ends. CDR3 in amino acids: CASSEAVRRFF. The CDR3 bases are TGTGCCAGCAGTGAAGCCGTTAGACGGTTCTTC.

The chain joins TRBV5-1 to TRBJ2-5; D gene unclear. The CDR3 consists of 14 residues. Trimming removed 5 bases from V and 1 base from J, with 12 bases in between. Germline lookup yields CDR1 SGHRS and CDR2 YFSETQ. The CDR3 region has the DNA TGCGCCAGCAGTCAACTCCGAATCCAAGAGACCCAGTACTTC. Translated, it gives CASSQLRIQETQYF. Drawing the rest from reference TRBV5-1 and TRBJ2-5, the complete variable domain is KAGVTQTPRYLIKTRGQQVTLSCSPISGHRSVSWYQQTPGQGLQFLFEYFSETQRNKGNFPGRFSGRQFSNSRSEMNVSTLELGDSALYLCASSQLRIQETQYFGPGTRLLVL.

The chain uses TRBV4-2 and TRBJ2-5; a possible D gene is TRBD2 (5 bases). V lost 0 bases, J lost 5 bases, and 16 bases lay in between. Germline V gene lookup returns CDR1 LGHNA and CDR2 YNFKEQ. The CDR3 has 16 residues. The CDR3 sequence is CASSQEIREVGETQYF. The CDR3 nucleotides read TGTGCCAGCAGCCAAGAAATCCGGGAAGTGGGCGAGACCCAGTACTTC.

This clone was observed a handful of times. This chain uses TRBV5-1 with TRBJ2-5, with D possibly being TRBD2 (6 bases). V dropped 4 bases and J dropped 3 bases, with 13 bases sitting between them. CDR1 is SGHRS, CDR2 YFSETQ, per germline. There are 14 residues in the CDR3. As DNA, the CDR3 is TGCGCCAGCAGCCGCGGGGAGATTGAAGAGACCCAGTACTTC. This translates into CASSRGEIEETQYF.

The chain combines TRBV9 with TRBJ2-7; 10 bases line up with TRBD1. The germline V gene has CDR1 SGDLS and CDR2 YYNGEE. Losses at the gene ends were 5 bases for V and 4 bases for J; bases not matched to a gene: 9. The CDR3 is made up of 15 amino acids. CDR3 residues: CASSPRDRGSYEQYF. The CDR3 nucleotides are TGTGCCAGCAGTCCTCGGGACAGGGGCTCTTACGAGCAGTACTTC. Together with reference TRBV9 and TRBJ2-7, the CDR3 gives the full variable domain: DSGVTQTPKHLITATGQRVTLRCSPRSGDLSVYWYQQSLDQGLQFLIQYYNGEERAKGNILERFSAQQFPDLHSELNLSSLELGDSALYFCASSPRDRGSYEQYFGPGTRLTVT.

The chain uses TRBV5-1 and TRBJ2-3, with 8 bases identical to TRBD1. CDR1 is SGHRS and CDR2 is YFSETQ in the germline V gene. J gave up 0 bases and V 6 bases, and 6 bases lay outside the gene matches. This CDR3 spans 15 amino acids. The CDR3 here is CASNPDRGSTDTQYF. DNA for the CDR3: TGCGCCAGCAACCCAGACAGGGGAAGCACAGATACGCAGTATTTT.

The V and J genes are TRBV10-3 and TRBJ2-7; 8 bases are shared with TRBD2. This CDR3 region has 14 residues. Germline CDR1 reads ENHRY; CDR2 reads SYGVKD. Trimming at V came to 4 bases and at J to 4 bases, leaving 6 bases not matched to a gene. The CDR3 DNA follows: TGTGCCATCAGTGGAAGCGGGAGCTTGTACGAGCAGTACTTC. Amino acid sequence: CAISGSGSLYEQYF.